Sequencing of this T cell receptor beta chain was carried out in a study of blood T cell repertoires in COVID-19. Study context: Acute and convalescent COVID-19 samples came from the United States, Italy and Spain. The analysed material was cDNA or gDNA that came from T cells, B-cell-depleted T cells, or PBMCs.

Per the authors' pipeline: Quantification of nucleated cells was approximated via reference gene primer amplification. Using immunoSEQ multiplex PCR, the repertoire was profiled, and TCRdb retains in-frame clones only, with some absent. The V and J calls and the clone size are those of that table, but D and trimming were determined from the DNA. The sample records some 380,000 clones, roughly 90% being singletons. Material: peripheral blood. This TCR derives from a man aged 18 to 30 with active or convalescent COVID-19.

DNA of the CDR3: TGCGCCAGCAGCTTGAGGCTAGCCCGAGAGGTCCATGAGCAGTTCTTC. It translates to CASSLRLAREVHEQFF. The J gene is TRBJ2-1, the V gene TRBV5-1; D possibly corresponds to TRBD2 (5 bases). V gave up 1 base and J gave up 8 bases, with 19 bases separating them. This CDR3 is built from 16 residues. CDR1 is SGHRS, CDR2 YFSETQ, per germline.